These 32 T cell receptor beta chains came from one sample sequenced in a study of T-cell memory formation after mild COVID-19. TCRdb re-called the 5' RACE reads through MiXCR, storing one row per CDR3 protein. The sample has 550,000 to 700,000 distinct CDR3 sequences, about a sixth seen once. The material sequenced was PBMCs or a T cell subset sorted from them (not recorded which). These receptors were collected from an adult woman who had mild COVID-19 (a few samples of this study predate the infection). Cell type and time point are not known.

The chain recombines TRBV12-3 or TRBV12-4 with TRBJ1-6, with TRBD1 matching 7 bases. Losses at the gene ends were 6 bases for V and 4 bases for J; bases not matched to a gene: 9. The CDR3 runs to 16 residues. The CDR3 nucleotides are TGTGCCAGCAGCCCTCAGGGGGGAGAATATAATTCACCCCTCCACTTT. It codes for CASSPQGGEYNSPLHF.

This clonotype occurred a few times. CDR3 in DNA: TGCGCCAGCAGCTTAAGGACAGGGGAGGGTTCACCCCTCCACTTT. Translating gives CASSLRTGEGSPLHF. The chain recombines TRBV5-1 with TRBJ1-6; TRBD1 agrees at 9 bases. V lost 2 bases to trimming and J lost 9 bases; unmatched junction nucleotides: 6. This CDR3 is 15 amino acids long. Germline-derived CDR1 and CDR2 are SGHRS and YFSETQ.

The chain links TRBV4-1 to TRBJ2-5; 8 bases fit TRBD1. CDR1 MGHRA and CDR2 YSYEKL come from the germline V gene. J was trimmed by 5 bases and V by 0 bases; bases with no gene match: 2. The CDR3 extends over 14 amino acids. CDR3 protein: CASSQETGAETQYF. The CDR3 DNA is TGCGCCAGCAGCCAAGAGACAGGGGCGGAGACCCAGTACTTC.

This rearrangement joins TRBV5-1 to TRBJ1-2; TRBD1 matches 7 bases. The trim removed 4 bases at V and 4 bases at J, leaving 7 bases unmatched. The CDR3 spans 14 residues. Per germline, CDR1 SGHRS and CDR2 YFSETQ. The CDR3 DNA sequence: TGCGCCAGCAGCAACATCGGACAGGCCTATGGCTACACCTTC. It is translated as CASSNIGQAYGYTF.

The chain recombines TRBV7-2 with TRBJ2-5, with no clear D. Trimming took 2 bases from V and 4 from J, leaving 14 bases between them. The CDR3 is 15 amino acids. Germline V gives CDR1 SGHTA, CDR2 FQGNSA. The CDR3 DNA is TGTGCCAGCAGCTTATACACTCGGCCCTTAGAGACCCAGTACTTC. The encoded protein is CASSLYTRPLETQYF.

This clonotype has a handful of counts. The chain combines TRBV6-5 with TRBJ1-2; D call uncertain. The CDR3 totals 12 residues. Trimming left V 5 bases short and J 3 bases short, with 7 bases between. Per the germline V gene, CDR1 is MNHEY and CDR2 is SVGAGI. The CDR3 DNA is TGTGCCAGCAGTCAGAGTGACTATGGCTACACCTTC. It encodes CASSQSDYGYTF.

About this clonotype itself: One end of the junction varies from germline; a read error may be responsible. This chain links TRBV4-2 with TRBJ2-1, with TRBD2 matching 8 bases. The V gene's germline CDR1 is LGHNA and CDR2 YNFKEQ. The CDR3 extends over 16 amino acids. The CDR3 here is CASIQDPGGAWNEQFF. CDR3 DNA: TGTGCCAGCATCCAAGATCCGGGAGGGGCTTGGAATGAGCAGTTCTTC.

The gene calls are TRBV6-1 and TRBJ2-6; D call uncertain. From germline, CDR1 is MNHNS and CDR2 SASEGT. V was shortened by 6 bases and J by 0 bases, with 9 bases between the two germline ends. The CDR3 extends over 15 amino acids. This CDR3 is CASRNPSSGANVLTF. DNA of the CDR3: TGTGCCAGCAGAAACCCGAGCTCTGGGGCCAACGTCCTGACTTTC.

This clonotype occurred a few times. This rearrangement joins TRBV27 to TRBJ2-3, with D tentatively TRBD1 (6 bases). The germline V gene encodes CDR1 MNHEY and CDR2 SMNVEV (reference sequence). V was trimmed by 4 bases and J by 6 bases, leaving 11 bases between them. This CDR3 has 13 residues. CDR3 nucleotides: TGTGCCAGCAGTTCCCCTCAGGGGGATACGCAGTATTTT. Translation gives CASSSPQGDTQYF.

This clonotype has a handful of counts. V gene TRBV20-1 combines with J gene TRBJ1-3, with 8 bases that match TRBD1. V was clipped by 3 bases and J by 2 bases; unmatched bases: 3. This CDR3 is built from 14 residues. Germline CDR1 is DFQATT and CDR2 is SNEGSKA (reference sequence). The CDR3 sequence is CSASDRGTGNTIYF. In DNA, the CDR3 is TGCAGTGCTAGCGACAGGGGTACTGGAAACACCATATATTTT.

This clonotype was detected once. The rearrangement uses TRBV7-6 and TRBJ2-3; 8 positions agree with TRBD1. The ends lost 1 base at V and 3 bases at J; junction bases unmatched: 6. The CDR3 is 16 residues long. From germline, CDR1 is SGHVS and CDR2 FNYEAQ. CDR3 protein: CASSLGQGAFTDTQYF. CDR3 coding DNA: TGTGCCAGCAGCTTAGGGCAGGGGGCATTTACAGATACGCAGTATTTT. The full variable domain, its missing parts supplied by reference TRBV7-6 and TRBJ2-3, is GAGVSQSPRYKVTKRGQDVALRCDPISGHVSLYWYRQALGQGPEFLTYFNYEAQQDKSGLPNDRFSAERPEGSISTLTIQRTEQRDSAMYRCASSLGQGAFTDTQYFGPGTRLTVL.

This clonotype showed up just a few times. The CDR3 DNA reads TGTGCCAGCAGTAGGACTAGCGGATTGAACACCGGGGAGCTGTTTTTT. Its translation: CASSRTSGLNTGELFF. The chain couples TRBV6-2 or TRBV6-3 to TRBJ2-2, with 10 bases that match TRBD2. V was clipped by 5 bases and J by 1 base; unmatched bases: 4. The germline V gene has CDR1 MNHEY and CDR2 SVGEGT. This CDR3 comprises 16 residues.

This clonotype was counted a few times. The chain links TRBV29-1 to TRBJ2-1; D is tentatively TRBD1 or TRBD2 (5 bases each). This CDR3 has 13 amino acids. Germline V gives CDR1 SQVTM, CDR2 ANQGSEA. The ends were cut back, 3 bases at V and 5 bases at J, with 11 bases in the middle. The CDR3 nucleotides read TGCAGCGTTGAGTCGGGGACGCACAATGAGCAGTTCTTC. This sequence encodes CSVESGTHNEQFF.

This clonotype was found a few times. The genes are TRBV7-2 and TRBJ2-5; 7 bases map to TRBD1. CDR3 length equals 14 residues. Trimming at V came to 0 bases and at J to 4 bases, leaving 2 bases not matched to a gene. Looked up from germline, CDR1 is SGHTA and CDR2 is FQGNSA. The DNA for the CDR3 is TGTGCCAGCAGCTTAGCAGGGGGCGCAGAGACCCAGTACTTC. Protein product: CASSLAGGAETQYF.

This chain connects TRBV30 to TRBJ2-7; no firm D call. CDR3 length: 11 residues. Trimming shortened V by 2 bases and J by 5 bases, and 7 bases separated the two germline ends. Germline V CDR1 and CDR2: GTSNPN, SVGIG (reference sequence). CDR3 protein: CAWSWINEQYF. For the CDR3, the DNA is TGTGCCTGGAGTTGGATCAACGAGCAGTACTTC.

The J gene is TRBJ2-2, the V gene TRBV7-8, with 7 bases matching TRBD2. The germline V gene encodes CDR1 SGHVS and CDR2 FQNEAQ. CDR3 length: 16 amino acids. V shed 5 bases and J 2 bases; nucleotides not matched to a gene: 8. CDR3 coding DNA: TGTGCCAGCAGCCGACTAGCCAAACAAAACACCGGGGAGCTGTTTTTT. Its protein is CASSRLAKQNTGELFF.

In this sample, this clonotype turned up a few times. This chain connects TRBV5-1 to TRBJ1-1; D is possibly TRBD1 (5 bases). Germline values: CDR1 SGHRS, CDR2 YFSETQ. Trimming shortened V by 3 bases and J by 3 bases, and 15 bases separated the two germline ends. The CDR3 consists of 15 residues. Written as DNA, the CDR3 is TGCGCCAGCAGCTCTGACTACAGGAGTTACACTGAAGCTTTCTTT. Translated: CASSSDYRSYTEAFF.

In this sample, this clonotype turned up a few times. CDR3 residues: CATSRGVGQGGKNIQYF. CDR3 coding DNA: TGTGCCACCAGCAGAGGAGTCGGACAGGGCGGCAAAAACATTCAGTACTTC. The chain links TRBV15 to TRBJ2-4; 8 bases agree with TRBD1. This CDR3 comprises 17 residues. With 1 base clipped from V and 3 bases from J, the junction kept 8 bases outside the gene matches. Looked up from germline, CDR1 is LNHNV and CDR2 is YYDKDF (reference sequence).

This clonotype came up a few times. This chain links TRBV7-2 with TRBJ2-3; unclear D gene. Trimming cost V 1 base and J 5 bases, with 7 bases left between them. The germline CDR1 and CDR2 sequences are SGHTA and FQGNSA. This CDR3 has 13 amino acids. Here the CDR3 DNA reads TGTGCCAGCAGCTTAGAGAGGCAAGATACGCAGTATTTT. It is translated as CASSLERQDTQYF.

This sequence joins TRBV24-1 and TRBJ2-1, with 7 bases aligning to TRBD2. Per the germline V gene, CDR1 is KGHDR and CDR2 is SFDVKD. The CDR3 runs 17 residues. With 3 bases clipped from V and 3 bases from J, the junction kept 10 bases outside the gene matches. The CDR3 DNA reads as TGTGCCACCAGTGATCCTTCTAGCGGAGATTTCTACAATGAGCAGTTCTTC. Its translation: CATSDPSSGDFYNEQFF.

Only a few counts were recorded for this clonotype. In DNA, the CDR3 is TGTGCCAGCAGTCGTAGCTATACAGGGAATTCACCCCTCCACTTT. As protein: CASSRSYTGNSPLHF. The V gene is TRBV12-3 or TRBV12-4, the J gene TRBJ1-6; tentatively, D is TRBD1 (6 bases). V was cut by 5 bases and J by 7 bases, with 15 bases left in between. This CDR3 comprises 15 residues.

The chain joins TRBV20-1 to TRBJ1-1; D perhaps matches TRBD1 (5 bases). Between the trimmed V and J ends, which lost 5 bases and 0 bases, there was a span of 16 bases. The length of the CDR3 is 15 residues. The V gene's germline CDR1 is DFQATT and CDR2 SNEGSKA (reference sequence). This chain's CDR3 is CSAFQGASMNTEAFF. The CDR3 nucleotides are TGCAGTGCTTTCCAGGGAGCATCCATGAACACTGAAGCTTTCTTT.

In DNA form, the CDR3 reads TGCAGCGTTGAACAAGCAGATACGCAGTATTTT. Protein product: CSVEQADTQYF. This chain uses TRBV29-1 with TRBJ2-3, with D hard to call. The germline gives CDR1 SQVTM, CDR2 ANQGSEA. Trimming pared 2 bases from V and 4 bases from J, leaving 4 bases between. The CDR3 runs 11 residues.

This chain uses TRBV20-1 with TRBJ2-3; D unclear. V shed 7 bases and J shed 5 bases, with 19 bases lying between them. In germline, CDR1 is DFQATT, CDR2 SNEGSKA (reference sequence). This CDR3 comprises 14 residues. The CDR3 sequence: CSGLKSQFIDTQYF. The DNA for the CDR3 is TGCAGTGGCCTAAAGTCCCAATTTATAGATACGCAGTATTTT.

This clonotype has a handful of counts. The genes are TRBV6-1 and TRBJ1-3, with D tentatively TRBD1 (5 bases). Germline-derived CDR1 and CDR2 are MNHNS and SASEGT. The CDR3 loop spans 16 amino acids. Trimming took 0 bases from V and 2 from J, leaving 11 bases between them. Here the CDR3 reads CASSEAMGGTGNTIYF. The CDR3 bases are TGTGCCAGCAGTGAAGCCATGGGGGGAACTGGAAACACCATATATTTT.

This clonotype has only a few counts. The chain has TRBV11-2 and TRBJ2-1, with 7 bases matching TRBD2. Germline V gives CDR1 SGHAT, CDR2 FQNNGV. The ends lost 4 bases at V and 10 bases at J; junction bases unmatched: 7. This CDR3 has 13 amino acids. The CDR3 DNA is TGTGCCAGCAGCTCGCGGGAGTGGAGGGAGCAGTTCTTC. It translates to CASSSREWREQFF.

The chain has TRBV20-1 and TRBJ1-5; D is unclear. CDR1 and CDR2 from the germline V gene are DFQATT and SNEGSKA (reference sequence). The V and J ends lost 4 bases and 2 bases respectively, with 9 bases between them. CDR3 size: 13 residues. CDR3 sequence: CSATLGGNQPQHF. The DNA of the CDR3 is TGCAGTGCTACCCTCGGGGGCAATCAGCCCCAGCATTTT.

The sample holds a few counts of this clonotype. The chain combines TRBV11-2 with TRBJ2-5, with 7 bases aligning to TRBD1. The germline V gene encodes CDR1 SGHAT and CDR2 FQNNGV. The ends lost 5 bases at V and 7 bases at J; junction bases unmatched: 10. The CDR3 has 14 residues. The CDR3 nucleotides are TGTGCCAGCAGCCAAGGGACAGCCCCCGGGACCCAGTACTTC. Translating gives CASSQGTAPGTQYF.

In its sample, this clonotype was seen a few times. The chain combines TRBV12-3 or TRBV12-4 with TRBJ2-2; 7 bases agree with TRBD1. This CDR3 region has 18 residues. V dropped 4 bases and J dropped 3; count of bases not matched to a gene: 14. CDR3 sequence reads: CASSSLLMTGSDTGELFF. As DNA, the CDR3 is TGTGCCAGCAGTTCCTTACTCATGACAGGGTCGGACACCGGGGAGCTGTTTTTT.

This chain links TRBV4-1 with TRBJ2-7, with 13 bases that match TRBD2. The germline CDR1 and CDR2 sequences are MGHRA and YSYEKL. The trim removed 0 bases at V and 6 bases at J, leaving 8 bases unmatched. This CDR3 contains 17 residues. CDR3 sequence (DNA): TGCGCCAGCAGCCAAGAGGGACTAGCGGGATTCCTCTCCGAGCAGTACTTC. Translated: CASSQEGLAGFLSEQYF.

This clonotype was detected ten times or more. The chain has TRBV4-2 and TRBJ2-1, with TRBD2 identical over 14 bases. The J segment lost 0 bases and the V segment lost 10 bases, leaving 5 bases of the junction unmatched. Germline values: CDR1 LGHNA, CDR2 YNFKEQ. The CDR3 extends over 16 amino acids. In DNA form, the CDR3 reads TGTGCCACCGGGACTAGCGGGGGTAGCTCCTACAATGAGCAGTTCTTC. Protein sequence: CATGTSGGSSYNEQFF.

The V and J genes are TRBV5-1 and TRBJ2-7; 7 positions match TRBD1. CDR3 length equals 15 residues. V gave up 0 bases and J gave up 5 bases; unmatched junction bases: 8. Per germline, CDR1 SGHRS and CDR2 YFSETQ. The CDR3 spells CASSLAGRGPDEQYF. The CDR3 coding sequence is TGCGCCAGCAGCTTGGCCGGAAGGGGGCCTGACGAGCAGTACTTC.